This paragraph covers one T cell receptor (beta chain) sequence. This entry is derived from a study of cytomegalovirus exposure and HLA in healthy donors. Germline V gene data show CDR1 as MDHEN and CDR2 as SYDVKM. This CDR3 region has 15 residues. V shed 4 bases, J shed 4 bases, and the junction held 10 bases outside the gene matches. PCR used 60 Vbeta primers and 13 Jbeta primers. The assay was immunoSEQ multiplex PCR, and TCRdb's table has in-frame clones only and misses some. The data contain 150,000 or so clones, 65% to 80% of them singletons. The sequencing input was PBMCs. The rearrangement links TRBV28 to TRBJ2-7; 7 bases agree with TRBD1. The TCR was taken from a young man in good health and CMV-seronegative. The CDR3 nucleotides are TGTGCCAGCAGTTCGCCCAGGGGGTCCGGGTACGAGCAGTACTTC. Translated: CASSSPRGSGYEQYF.